Detailed here is one TCR beta chain. The sample comes from a study of blood T cell repertoires in COVID-19. Across the study: COVID-19 samples from acute and convalescent phases originated in the United States, Italy and Spain. T cells, B-cell-depleted T cells, or PBMCs provided the cDNA or gDNA that served as material.

Authors' methods: The authors estimated nucleated cell counts from reference gene primer amplification. The method was immunoSEQ multiplex PCR; TCRdb's version includes in-frame clones alone and lacks a portion of them. That table is the source of V, J and clone size, and D and trimming were worked out from the DNA. The table lists 150,000 to 200,000 clones, roughly three quarters of them singletons. Germline V lookup: CDR1 LNHDA, CDR2 SQIVND (reference sequence). The V gene end was trimmed by 9 bases and the J gene end by 0 bases; junction bases not matched to a gene: 5. This CDR3 is built from 14 residues.

The sample comprised peripheral blood. The chain is built from TRBV19 and TRBJ2-1; 7 bases map to TRBD2. The TCR sequence derives from a man aged 60-69 years with active or convalescent COVID-19. The chain's CDR3 is CASKLASSYNEQFF. The DNA for the CDR3 is TGTGCCAGCAAACTAGCGAGCTCCTACAATGAGCAGTTCTTC.